This TCR beta chain was identified in a study of cytomegalovirus exposure and HLA in healthy donors. Study results and limitations: Apparent HLA restriction characterized most CMV-associated TCR beta chains in a later analysis. A later analysis showed HLA-associated TCR beta chains outstripping equally common others in clonal expansion.

The V gene end was trimmed by 0 bases and the J gene end by 1 base; junction bases not matched to a gene: 5. CDR1 is SGHVS, CDR2 FQNEAQ, per germline. The CDR3 loop spans 16 amino acids. This clone was picked up a small number of times. The antigen remains unidentified. It was with 60 Vbeta and 13 Jbeta primers that the PCR ran. The data were produced by immunoSEQ multiplex PCR, yet TCRdb's version contains in-frame clones alone and is incomplete. The sample includes approximately 79,000 clones, about four fifths seen only once; the top ten take 5.5%. This chain joins TRBV7-8 and TRBJ2-7; 8 bases are shared with TRBD2. The sequence was collected from a male donor in good health and CMV-seropositive. Sequenced sample: PBMCs. Here the CDR3 reads CASSLAASGQSYEQYF. The CDR3 DNA is TGTGCCAGCAGCTTAGCTGCTAGCGGGCAATCCTACGAGCAGTACTTC.